The 23 T cell receptor beta chains presented below share a single source sample, sequenced in a study of T cells in Graves' hyperthyroidism and ophthalmopathy. There were TCR beta CDR3 regions amplified from RNA transcripts. Primed by the HTBI set, a first-round RT-PCR was run on the TCR CDR3. TCRdb independently ran MiXCR on the multiplex PCR reads; one entry per CDR3 protein. Of about 530,000 distinct CDR3 sequences listed, under 20% are singletons. The material sequenced was blood. The receptors shown here come from a woman younger than 30 with Graves' ophthalmopathy.

This clonotype appeared a few times. CDR3 region: CASSADSGTHTDTQYF. As DNA, the CDR3 is TGTGCCAGCAGTGCTGATAGCGGGACCCACACAGATACGCAGTATTTT. The rearrangement joins TRBV6-4 to TRBJ2-3; 8 bases are shared with TRBD2. Trimming removed 4 bases from V and 2 bases from J; junction bases left unmatched: 8. This CDR3 is built from 16 residues. Germline V gives CDR1 MRHNA, CDR2 SNTAGT.

This clonotype was detected only a few times. The V and J genes are TRBV7-9 and TRBJ2-7, with no clear D. V lost 2 bases, J lost 1 base, and 6 bases lay in between. Looked up from germline, CDR1 is SEHNR and CDR2 is FQNEAQ (reference sequence). CDR3 length equals 13 residues. The CDR3 DNA follows: TGTGCCAGCAGCTTAATGTCGTCCTACGAGCAGTACTTC. Amino acids: CASSLMSSYEQYF.

The rearrangement uses TRBV19 and TRBJ1-5; no clear D. Germline CDR1 LNHDA, CDR2 SQIVND (reference sequence). This CDR3 contains 17 residues. V lost 9 bases and J 4 bases, leaving 25 bases between the germline ends. CDR3 nucleotides: TGTGCCAGCCAGCCTCTGGCTTCAGGTTTCGGAAATCAGCCCCAGCATTTT. This sequence encodes CASQPLASGFGNQPQHF.

This clonotype was observed at least ten times. The CDR3 DNA sequence: TGTGCCAGCAGCCAAGATGACGGGCTCCTGGATGAGACCCAGTACTTC. Protein sequence: CASSQDDGLLDETQYF. V gene TRBV3-1 combines with J gene TRBJ2-5, with unresolved D. V was cut by 0 bases and J by 5 bases, with 16 bases left in between. The CDR3 is 16 residues long. Germline loops: CDR1 LGHDT, CDR2 YNNKEL (reference sequence).

This clonotype was picked up many times. This chain joins TRBV3-1 and TRBJ2-1; D is unresolved. This CDR3 has 13 residues. Trimming took 6 bases from V and 0 from J, leaving 6 bases between them. Germline V gene sequence: CDR1 LGHDT, CDR2 YNNKEL (reference sequence). CDR3 nucleotides: TGTGCCAGCAGTCGTCCCTCCTACAATGAGCAGTTCTTC. Translation gives CASSRPSYNEQFF.

There are many counts of this clonotype. The CDR3 bases are TGTGCCTGGAGTGTACAGGCCGCGGTCTCCGAGCAGTACTTC. It translates to CAWSVQAAVSEQYF. The gene calls are TRBV30 and TRBJ2-7, with D perhaps TRBD1 (5 bases). Germline V gives CDR1 GTSNPN, CDR2 SVGIG (reference sequence). The V and J ends lost 0 bases and 6 bases respectively, with 15 bases between them. The length of the CDR3 is 14 residues.

This clonotype was picked up one time. Since a much larger clone is just one base distant, this may be a read error. V is TRBV2 and J is TRBJ1-5; no firm D call. CDR1 SNHLY and CDR2 FYNNEI come from the germline V gene. The CDR3 is 13 amino acids. CDR3 bases: TGTGCCGGCAGTCCACAGCGCGGTCAGCCCCAGCATTTT. Protein sequence: CAGSPQRGQPQHF.

The V call is TRBV25-1, the J call TRBJ1-1, with 7 bases fitting TRBD1. This CDR3 is built from 15 residues. Trimming at V came to 2 bases and at J to 0 bases, leaving 3 bases not matched to a gene. Looked up from germline, CDR1 is MGHDK and CDR2 is SYGVNS. The chain's CDR3 is CASSEEQGMNTEAFF. DNA of the CDR3: TGTGCCAGCAGTGAAGAACAGGGGATGAACACTGAAGCTTTCTTT.

In its sample, this clonotype was seen many times. The V and J genes are TRBV2 and TRBJ2-3; D not certain. V lost 5 bases to trimming and J lost 8 bases, with 11 bases between them. CDR1 and CDR2 (germline): SNHLY, FYNNEI. The CDR3 is made up of 12 amino acids. CDR3 DNA sequence: TGTGCCAGCAGTCCAGAAACTGGTACGCAGTATTTT. This translates into CASSPETGTQYF.

The V gene is TRBV7-8, the J gene TRBJ1-2, with a tentative D call TRBD1 (5 bases). Germline V lookup: CDR1 SGHVS, CDR2 FQNEAQ. Deletions cut 5 bases from V and 1 base from J, with 11 bases between. This CDR3 is built from 14 residues. The CDR3 DNA reads TGTGCCAGCAGCGAACAGACAGATAACTATGGCTACACCTTC. Amino acids: CASSEQTDNYGYTF.

This clonotype was counted many times. At one boundary the junction diverges from the germline segment, which might be a read error. The chain combines TRBV7-7 with TRBJ2-1; no clear D gene. CDR1 and CDR2 (germline): SSHAT, FNYEAQ (reference sequence). This CDR3 region has 15 residues. The CDR3 DNA reads as TGTGCTAGCAGCTTCGAGCCGATAGCCTACAATGAGCAGTTCTTC. This codes for CASSFEPIAYNEQFF.

This clonotype was seen at least ten times. The V gene is TRBV7-2, the J gene TRBJ1-5, with D possibly being TRBD1 (5 bases). V lost 5 bases to trimming and J lost 5 bases, with 13 bases between them. The CDR3 loop spans 14 amino acids. Germline V gives CDR1 SGHTA, CDR2 FQGNSA. The CDR3 DNA sequence: TGTGCCAGCAGCCCTCGGGACGGGGATCAGCCCCAGCATTTT. This translates into CASSPRDGDQPQHF.

The V gene is TRBV10-3, the J gene TRBJ2-2; D assignment may be TRBD1 or TRBD2 (5 bases each). V was trimmed by 6 bases and J by 6 bases, leaving 11 bases between them. The CDR3 covers 13 residues. CDR1 ENHRY and CDR2 SYGVKD come from the germline V gene. The CDR3 is CAIRWDGSGELFF. The CDR3 nucleotides are TGTGCCATCAGGTGGGACGGGTCCGGGGAGCTGTTTTTT.

This clonotype occurred many times. V usage is TRBV6-9 and J usage is TRBJ2-1; no definite D call. This CDR3 contains 10 residues. Trimming removed 5 bases from V and 9 bases from J, with 5 bases in between. Germline CDR1 and CDR2: MNHGY and SVAAGI. The CDR3 loop is CASSPSEQFF. The CDR3 bases are TGTGCCAGCAGTCCTAGTGAGCAGTTCTTC.

This chain uses TRBV10-2 with TRBJ1-1; D remains unclear. V lost 4 bases and J lost 4, with 7 bases in between. This CDR3 region has 12 residues. Germline lookup yields CDR1 WSHSY and CDR2 SAAADI. CDR3 sequence reads: CASSAPSTEAFF. The CDR3, as DNA: TGCGCCAGCAGTGCTCCATCCACTGAAGCTTTCTTT.

This clonotype came up a few times. The chain links TRBV6-6 to TRBJ2-6; D may be TRBD1 (5 bases). The CDR3 extends over 17 amino acids. Germline V gives CDR1 MNHNY, CDR2 SVGAGI (reference sequence). V lost 2 bases and J lost 0, with 11 bases in between. CDR3 sequence (DNA): TGTGCCAGCAGTTACAGGGGCACGGTCTCTGGGGCCAACGTCCTGACTTTC. Translated: CASSYRGTVSGANVLTF.

In this sample, this clonotype turned up many times. The rearrangement uses TRBV3-1 and TRBJ1-1, with D tentatively TRBD1 (5 bases). Trimming pared 0 bases from V and 7 bases from J, leaving 15 bases between. The germline V gene encodes CDR1 LGHDT and CDR2 YNNKEL (reference sequence). This CDR3 spans 15 amino acids. CDR3 amino acids: CASSQDLGRVNEAFF. The CDR3 DNA reads TGTGCCAGCAGCCAAGATTTGGGCAGGGTGAATGAAGCTTTCTTT.

This clonotype was counted ten times or more. The gene calls are TRBV20-1 and TRBJ2-5; 9 positions agree with TRBD2. V was pared by 0 bases and J by 4 bases, with 6 bases of the junction left unmatched. There are 15 residues in the CDR3. Germline V gene data show CDR1 as DFQATT and CDR2 as SNEGSKA (reference sequence). The CDR3 DNA reads TGCAGTGCTAGAGATTTTGCGGGGGGGCGAGAGACCCAGTACTTC. Translation gives CSARDFAGGRETQYF.

This clonotype was seen more than once but under ten times. The chain joins TRBV7-3 to TRBJ1-2, with a tentative D call TRBD1 (6 bases). Trimming left V 5 bases short and J 8 bases short, with 15 bases between. The CDR3 has 13 residues. The germline V gene has CDR1 SGHTA and CDR2 FQGTGA. The CDR3 bases are TGTGCCAGCAGCGGGGGGGACCAGGGGGGCTACACCTTC. Its translation is CASSGGDQGGYTF.

This clonotype appeared many times. This rearrangement joins TRBV30 to TRBJ1-2; possibly TRBD1 for D (6 bases). CDR1 and CDR2 (germline): GTSNPN, SVGIG (reference sequence). The CDR3 contains 13 residues. The V and J ends lost 7 bases and 4 bases respectively, with 16 bases between them. The CDR3 sequence is CAYNLDSFYGYTF. The DNA of the CDR3 is TGTGCCTACAACCTGGACAGTTTCTATGGCTACACCTTC.

This clonotype was recorded a few times. V usage is TRBV19 and J usage is TRBJ2-1; possibly TRBD2 for D (6 bases). V was trimmed by 7 bases and J by 1 base, leaving 17 bases between them. This CDR3 spans 16 amino acids. Per the germline V gene, CDR1 is LNHDA and CDR2 is SQIVND (reference sequence). The CDR3 is CASTPSRAGSYNEQFF. In DNA form, the CDR3 reads TGTGCCAGTACCCCGTCACGGGCGGGGTCCTACAATGAGCAGTTCTTC.

The V call is TRBV6-1, the J call TRBJ2-2; D call uncertain. V was pared by 6 bases and J by 6 bases, with 11 bases between. The CDR3 has 13 amino acids. Germline loops: CDR1 MNHNS, CDR2 SASEGT. Here the CDR3 DNA reads TGTGCCAGCAGCCTAACAGATCCCGGGGAGCTGTTTTTT. It translates to CASSLTDPGELFF.

This clonotype was seen ten or more times. The genes are TRBV6-1 and TRBJ2-7; 7 bases agree with TRBD2. The trim removed 1 base at V and 2 bases at J, leaving 11 bases unmatched. Germline CDR1 MNHNS, CDR2 SASEGT. This CDR3 has 17 residues. CDR3 nucleotides: TGTGCCAGCAGTGAAGGTAATAGAGCGGGGACGCCCTACGAGCAGTACTTC. It encodes CASSEGNRAGTPYEQYF.